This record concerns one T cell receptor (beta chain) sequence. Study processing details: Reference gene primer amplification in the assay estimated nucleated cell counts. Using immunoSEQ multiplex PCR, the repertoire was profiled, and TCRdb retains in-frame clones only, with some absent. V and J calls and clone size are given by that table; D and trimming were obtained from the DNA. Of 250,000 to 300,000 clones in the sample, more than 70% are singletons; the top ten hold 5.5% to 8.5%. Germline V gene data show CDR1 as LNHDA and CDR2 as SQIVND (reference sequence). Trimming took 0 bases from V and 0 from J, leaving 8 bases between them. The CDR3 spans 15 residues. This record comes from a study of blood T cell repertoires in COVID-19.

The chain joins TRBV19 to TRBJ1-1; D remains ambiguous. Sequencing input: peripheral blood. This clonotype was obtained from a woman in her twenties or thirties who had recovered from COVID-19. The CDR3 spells CASSIDVGLNTEAFF. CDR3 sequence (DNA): TGTGCCAGTAGTATAGATGTCGGTCTGAACACTGAAGCTTTCTTT.